This paragraph reports one T cell receptor beta chain. The sample comes from a study of blood T cell repertoires in COVID-19. In germline, CDR1 is SNHLY, CDR2 FYNNEI. The ends were cut back, 7 bases at V and 7 bases at J, with 14 bases in the middle. The CDR3 loop spans 13 amino acids. Assay: immunoSEQ multiplex PCR; the TCRdb copy retains only in-frame clones and omits some. The repertoire holds 120,000 to 150,000 clones, around 84% seen once, with 35% to 40% in the top ten. The TCR originated in a human donor in a cohort sampled during active COVID-19. Specimen: peripheral blood. The chain joins TRBV2 to TRBJ1-5; D uncertain. The CDR3 DNA reads TGTGCCAGCACGGCGTCTGGCGGGCAGCCCCAGCATTTT. Its translation: CASTASGGQPQHF.